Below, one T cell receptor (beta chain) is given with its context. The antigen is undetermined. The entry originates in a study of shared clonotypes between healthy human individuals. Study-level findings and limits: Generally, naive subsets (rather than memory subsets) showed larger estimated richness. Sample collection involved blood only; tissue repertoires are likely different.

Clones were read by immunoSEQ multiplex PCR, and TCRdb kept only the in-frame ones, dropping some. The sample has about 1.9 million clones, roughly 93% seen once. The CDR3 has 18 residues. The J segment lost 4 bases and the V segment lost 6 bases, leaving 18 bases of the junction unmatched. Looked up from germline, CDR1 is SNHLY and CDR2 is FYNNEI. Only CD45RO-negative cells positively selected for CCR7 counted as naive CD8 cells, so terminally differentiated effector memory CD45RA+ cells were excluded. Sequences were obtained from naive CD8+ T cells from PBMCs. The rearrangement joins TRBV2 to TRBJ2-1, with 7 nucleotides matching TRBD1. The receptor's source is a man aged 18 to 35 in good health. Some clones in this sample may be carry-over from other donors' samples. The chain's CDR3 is CASSGEGAAELLYNEQFF. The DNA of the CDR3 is TGTGCCAGCAGCGGAGAGGGGGCAGCGGAGCTACTTTACAATGAGCAGTTCTTC.